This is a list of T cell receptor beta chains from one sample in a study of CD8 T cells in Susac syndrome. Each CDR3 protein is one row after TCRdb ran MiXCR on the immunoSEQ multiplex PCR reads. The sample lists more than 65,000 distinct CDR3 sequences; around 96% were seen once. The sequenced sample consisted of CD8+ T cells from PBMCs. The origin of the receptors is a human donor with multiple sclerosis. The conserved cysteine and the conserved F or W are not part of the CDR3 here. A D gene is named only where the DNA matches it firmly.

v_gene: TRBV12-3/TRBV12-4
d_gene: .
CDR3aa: ASSYPGGAGEQY

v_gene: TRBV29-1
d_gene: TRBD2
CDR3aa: SPTLAGVGEQF

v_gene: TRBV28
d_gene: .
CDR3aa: ASSLYDQETQY

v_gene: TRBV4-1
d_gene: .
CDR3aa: ASSQAGAFHNEQF

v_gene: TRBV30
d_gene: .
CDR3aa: ARGDYTSYGYT

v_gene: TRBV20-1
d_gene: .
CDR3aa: SAPGMRINSPLH

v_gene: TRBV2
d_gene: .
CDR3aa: ASTGPGWNGNQPQH

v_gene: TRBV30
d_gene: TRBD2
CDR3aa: AWSEGLEYEQF

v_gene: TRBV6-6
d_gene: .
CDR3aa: ASSLEGTEAF

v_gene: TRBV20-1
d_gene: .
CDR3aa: SASAGDYQPQH

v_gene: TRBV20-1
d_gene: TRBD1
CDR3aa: SAYDDREVPLH

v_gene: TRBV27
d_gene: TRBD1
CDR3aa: ASSSQGTYEQY

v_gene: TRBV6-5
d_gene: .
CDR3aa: ASSGRSNTEAF

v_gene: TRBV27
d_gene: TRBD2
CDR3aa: ASGEAGAQNIQY

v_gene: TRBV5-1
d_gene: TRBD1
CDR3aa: ASSLAGQNRSYEQY

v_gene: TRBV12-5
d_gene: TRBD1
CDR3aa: ASDCPKIDRDRGYYEQY

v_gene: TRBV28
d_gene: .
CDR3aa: ASSFGTVEQF

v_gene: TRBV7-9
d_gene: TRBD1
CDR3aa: ASSFRNRGLNSPLH

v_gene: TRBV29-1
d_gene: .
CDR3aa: SVWRVEGTRELF

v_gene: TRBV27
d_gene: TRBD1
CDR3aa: ASSQGDRTQY

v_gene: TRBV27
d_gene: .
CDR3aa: ASTPRVSEEAF

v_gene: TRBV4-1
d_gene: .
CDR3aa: ASSQSQGSPHEQY

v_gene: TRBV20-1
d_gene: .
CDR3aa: STNPGQASTYNEQF

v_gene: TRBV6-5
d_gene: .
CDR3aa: ASGNRRDTEAF

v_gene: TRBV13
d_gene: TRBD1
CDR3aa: ASSSLGTGSGYT

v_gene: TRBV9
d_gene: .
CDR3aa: ASSDLYEQY

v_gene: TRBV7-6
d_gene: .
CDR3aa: ASSPAVDPLGNEQF

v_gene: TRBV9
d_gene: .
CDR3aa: ASSSDLVQQY

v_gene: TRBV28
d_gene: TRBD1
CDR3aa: ASSPSTYRGSYEQY

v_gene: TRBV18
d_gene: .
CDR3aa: ASSPGSTDTQY

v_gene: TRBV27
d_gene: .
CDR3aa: ASSFLSSDKGKLF

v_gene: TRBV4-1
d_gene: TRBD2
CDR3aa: ASSQVEAGGYEQY

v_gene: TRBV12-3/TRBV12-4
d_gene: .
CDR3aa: ASSQGTASYNEQF

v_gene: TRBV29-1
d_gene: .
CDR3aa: SVVTDSTDTQY

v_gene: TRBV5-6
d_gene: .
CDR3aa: ASSFRWDVGELF

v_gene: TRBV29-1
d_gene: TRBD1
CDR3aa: SVLNTITGVSYNEQF